Following are 13 T cell receptor beta chains from one sample sequenced in a study of regulatory T cells in long-lasting Graves disease (dated by TCRdb to the early 2020s). This sample's time point label indicates: newly diagnosed GD, antithyroid drugs for less than 3 months. For both TCR sequencing and RNA sequencing, RNA was extracted from PBMCs in TRIzol. Preparation of the library involved multiplex PCR. TCRdb names Illumina HiSeq 4000 as the instrument used. iRepertoire HTBI primers and Arm-PCR amplification of CDR3 regions were used to construct TCR beta libraries. TCRdb redid the processing of the public reads, applying fastp at Q25 and MiXCR, and retained in-frame beta chains. Rows with one shared CDR3 protein collapse into an entry with the most common genes and DNA. This sample is represented by about 450,000 distinct CDR3 sequences; 14% of them were singletons. The top ten hold approximately 15% of the sample.

These data also featured in a second study, about T cells in Graves' hyperthyroidism and ophthalmopathy.

The sample in question was peripheral blood mononuclear cells (PBMCs), obtained at new diagnosis, from a patient treated with antithyroid drugs. The receptor source for this set is a woman aged 45-65 years with Graves disease. Donor details come from another sample of the same person, matched by shared clones.

This clonotype was seen many times. This chain joins TRBV12-3 or TRBV12-4 and TRBJ2-7; TRBD1 matches at 11 bases. The junction had 6 bases not matched to a gene; V was cut back by 7 bases and J by 1 base. The CDR3 covers 15 residues. The DNA of the CDR3 is TGTGCCAGCACCTTGGGACAGGGGGTATCCTACGAGCAGTACTTC. Translated, it gives CASTLGQGVSYEQYF.

This chain uses TRBV29-1 with TRBJ2-1, with a tentative D call TRBD2 (7 bases). V was cut by 8 bases and J by 9 bases, with 14 bases left in between. This CDR3 has 11 residues. The germline V gene encodes CDR1 SQVTM and CDR2 ANQGSEA. The CDR3 loop reads CSHRGGFEQFF. The CDR3 DNA sequence: TGCAGCCATAGGGGGGGATTTGAGCAGTTCTTC.

The sample holds many counts of this clonotype. This chain joins TRBV27 and TRBJ2-5, with D unresolved. V shed 4 bases and J shed 0 bases, with 6 bases lying between them. The CDR3 loop spans 13 amino acids. Per the germline V gene, CDR1 is MNHEY and CDR2 is SMNVEV (reference sequence). DNA for the CDR3: TGTGCCAGCAGTTCTACGTACCAAGAGACCCAGTACTTC. Amino acids: CASSSTYQETQYF.

This clonotype was observed many times. This chain links TRBV6-1 with TRBJ1-3; tentatively, D is TRBD1 (5 bases). Trimming left V 3 bases short and J 0 bases short, with 9 bases between. The CDR3 is made up of 15 amino acids. From germline, CDR1 is MNHNS and CDR2 SASEGT. The DNA of the CDR3 is TGTGCCAGCAGTGAGGGACGGAGCTCTGGAAACACCATATATTTT. Encoded protein: CASSEGRSSGNTIYF.

This clonotype turned up a few times. This chain joins TRBV5-1 and TRBJ2-5; D gene ambiguous. Trimming took 2 bases from V and 2 from J, leaving 10 bases between them. CDR1 and CDR2 from the germline V gene are SGHRS and YFSETQ. The CDR3 loop spans 14 amino acids. CDR3 DNA sequence: TGCGCCAGCAGCTTTTCACAGCTACAAGAGACCCAGTACTTC. Translation: CASSFSQLQETQYF.

This clonotype has a count of ten or more. V and J are TRBV24-1 and TRBJ2-7; 9 nucleotides align to TRBD2. CDR1 is KGHDR and CDR2 is SFDVKD in the germline V gene. The CDR3 contains 15 residues. With V trimmed by 2 bases and J by 6 bases, 7 bases remained unmatched. Here the CDR3 reads CATSDSRTSVPEQYF. Written as DNA, the CDR3 is TGTGCCACCAGTGATTCGCGGACTAGCGTTCCCGAGCAGTACTTC.

This clonotype was picked up many times. The chain combines TRBV28 with TRBJ2-7, with D possibly TRBD1 on 6 matching bases. V was cut by 7 bases and J by 2 bases, with 12 bases left in between. The germline V gene has CDR1 MDHEN and CDR2 SYDVKM. This CDR3 region has 13 residues. For the CDR3, the DNA is TGTGCCAGCAACTTGGACAGCACCTACGAGCAGTACTTC. The encoded protein is CASNLDSTYEQYF.

This clonotype was detected ten times or more. The rearrangement uses TRBV5-1 and TRBJ2-3, with TRBD1 matching over 11 bases. The germline V gene has CDR1 SGHRS and CDR2 YFSETQ. The V and J ends lost 3 bases and 1 base, in that order; junction bases with no gene match: 4. CDR3 size: 16 residues. CDR3 nucleotides: TGCGCCAGCAGCTCAGGACAGGGGGCTGGCACAGATACGCAGTATTTT. Translating it yields CASSSGQGAGTDTQYF.

This clonotype was seen only a few times. The chain uses TRBV10-2 and TRBJ2-1; 7 positions agree with TRBD2. V shed 10 bases, J shed 8 bases, and the junction held 26 bases outside the gene matches. Germline CDR1 reads WSHSY; CDR2 reads SAAADI. This CDR3 is built from 18 residues. The CDR3 bases are TGCGCCACTCGAACTGGGGATCTAGGACTAGGTGCTAGCGATGAGCAGTTCTTC. This encodes CATRTGDLGLGASDEQFF.

This clonotype was seen repeatedly, ten times or more. The V call is TRBV30, the J call TRBJ2-7, with no clear D. V lost 0 bases to trimming and J lost 2 bases, with 8 bases between them. Germline V gives CDR1 GTSNPN, CDR2 SVGIG (reference sequence). CDR3 length: 13 residues. Here the CDR3 reads CAWSVKGTYEQYF. The DNA for the CDR3 is TGTGCCTGGAGTGTTAAGGGAACCTACGAGCAGTACTTC.

The chain is built from TRBV10-3 and TRBJ1-5; TRBD1 might be the D (6 bases). Germline values: CDR1 ENHRY, CDR2 SYGVKD. Trimming took 2 bases from V and 5 from J, leaving 7 bases between them. There are 13 residues in the CDR3. The CDR3 protein is CAISEGGYQPQHF. The CDR3 nucleotides read TGTGCCATCAGTGAGGGGGGCTATCAGCCCCAGCATTTT.

CDR3: CASSINRGLDTGELFF. In DNA form, the CDR3 reads TGTGCCAGCAGCATTAACAGGGGGCTGGACACCGGGGAGCTGTTTTTT. The genes are TRBV7-6 and TRBJ2-2; 9 positions agree with TRBD1. Germline CDR1 is SGHVS and CDR2 is FNYEAQ. This CDR3 comprises 16 residues. J was trimmed by 3 bases and V by 5 bases; bases with no gene match: 7.

There are many counts of this clonotype. This rearrangement joins TRBV12-3 or TRBV12-4 to TRBJ2-1; 12 positions match TRBD2. This CDR3 is built from 16 residues. V lost 6 bases, J lost 1 base, and 4 bases stayed unmatched. The CDR3 DNA sequence: TGTGCCAGCAGCAACGGACTAGCGGGATCCTACAATGAGCAGTTCTTC. Translation: CASSNGLAGSYNEQFF.